The sequence of this T cell receptor (beta chain) was determined in a study of blood T cell repertoires in COVID-19. Study-wide background: COVID-19 samples from acute and convalescent phases originated in the United States, Italy and Spain. In each case, the material was cDNA or gDNA derived from T cells, B-cell-depleted T cells, or PBMCs.

Under the authors' procedure: The authors estimated nucleated cell counts from reference gene primer amplification. The assay was immunoSEQ multiplex PCR, and TCRdb's table has in-frame clones only and misses some. The V and J calls and clone size are taken from that table; D and trimming were inferred from the DNA. The table lists over 350,000 clones, roughly 90% of them singletons. Participant age was roughly 18 to 95 years, and participants resided in fewer than 25 US areas. This clonotype was sampled from a woman in her twenties or thirties with acute COVID-19. The sample comprised PBMCs or T cells enriched from blood (not recorded which).

CDR3 coding DNA: TGTGCCACCAGCAGGGGACAACGCCCCGGGAATGAAAAACTGTTTTTT. It is translated as CATSRGQRPGNEKLFF. The chain employs TRBV15 and TRBJ1-4; weak D call: TRBD1 (6 bases). The germline V gene encodes CDR1 LNHNV and CDR2 YYDKDF (reference sequence). The CDR3 totals 16 residues. V shed 3 bases and J shed 5 bases, with 16 bases lying between them.